Below, 5 T cell receptor beta chains from the same sample are listed, as sequenced in a study of graft-versus-host responses after intestinal transplantation. The assay was immunoSEQ multiplex PCR, and TCRdb's table has in-frame clones only and misses some. Of 11,000 to 15,000 clones in the sample, roughly 30% are singletons; the top ten hold 5.7%. The sample consisted of alloreactive CD4+ T cells from a mixed lymphocyte reaction culture, taken before intestinal transplant. The sample's subset: CFSE-low proliferating T cells sorted from roughly six-day pre-transplant mixed lymphocyte reaction (GvH or HvG direction). The receptors were sampled from a human patient who received an intestinal transplant.

The chain is built from TRBV7-2 and TRBJ2-7, with 10 bases identical to TRBD1. V shed 5 bases, J shed 1 base, and the junction held 5 bases outside the gene matches. Germline V CDR1 and CDR2: SGHTA, FQGNSA. The CDR3 covers 15 residues. DNA of the CDR3: TGTGCCAGCAGCCAGCGGACAGGGGGATCCTACGAGCAGTACTTC. Translated, it gives CASSQRTGGSYEQYF.

This clone was seen more than once but under ten times. V is TRBV29-1 and J is TRBJ2-7, with a weak D call TRBD1 (6 bases). V lost 3 bases and J 6 bases, leaving 15 bases between the germline ends. This CDR3 is built from 13 residues. Germline V gene sequence: CDR1 SQVTM, CDR2 ANQGSEA. CDR3 loop: CSVDLMDSVEQYF. The CDR3 region has the DNA TGCAGCGTTGACCTTATGGACAGTGTCGAGCAGTACTTC.

The chain is built from TRBV18 and TRBJ1-1; D remains unclear. This CDR3 is 14 amino acids long. V lost 4 bases to trimming and J lost 1 base, with 10 bases between them. Germline V lookup: CDR1 KGHSH, CDR2 LQKENI. This CDR3 is CASSRGRSNTEAFF. DNA of the CDR3: TGTGCCAGCTCACGAGGGCGGTCGAACACTGAAGCTTTCTTT.

This clone was detected only a few times. The chain couples TRBV6-5 to TRBJ1-2, with 7 positions matching TRBD1. Germline CDR1 is MNHEY and CDR2 is SVGAGI. After removal of 0 bases from V and 7 bases from J, the junction contained 5 bases not matched to a gene. The CDR3 extends over 14 amino acids. CDR3 DNA: TGTGCCAGCAGTTACTCTACGACAGGGAGTGGCTACACCTTC. It codes for CASSYSTTGSGYTF.

Regarding this clone: The germline gene is not matched at one end of the junction; a read error may be the cause. The genes are TRBV4-1 and TRBJ1-5; no clear D gene. The CDR3 length is 15 residues. The germline V gene has CDR1 MGHRA and CDR2 YSYEKL. For the CDR3, the DNA is TGTGCCAGCAGCCAAGTGGGTGATAGCAATCAGCCCCAGCATTTT. Amino acid sequence: CASSQVGDSNQPQHF.